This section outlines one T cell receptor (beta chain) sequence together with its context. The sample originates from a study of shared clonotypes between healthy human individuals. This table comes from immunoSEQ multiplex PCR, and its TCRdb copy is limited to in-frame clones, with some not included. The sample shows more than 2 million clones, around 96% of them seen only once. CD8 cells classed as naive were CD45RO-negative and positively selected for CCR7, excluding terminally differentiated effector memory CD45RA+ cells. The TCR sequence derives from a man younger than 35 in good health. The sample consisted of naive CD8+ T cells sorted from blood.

CDR3 region: CASSLLRDGLRNEQFF. CDR3 DNA: TGCGCCAGCAGCCTCCTCCGGGACGGGCTTAGGAATGAGCAGTTCTTC. The chain couples TRBV5-1 to TRBJ2-1; either TRBD1 or TRBD2 may supply D (5 bases each). Trimming shortened V by 4 bases and J by 7 bases, and 21 bases separated the two germline ends. The CDR3 totals 16 residues. The germline V gene has CDR1 SGHRS and CDR2 YFSETQ.